The clone carrying this TCR beta chain was recorded many times. Antigen specificity is unknown. For TCR beta, libraries came from quantitative 5'-RACE with molecular barcodes. MiXCR, run by TCRdb on the 5' RACE reads, gives a single entry per CDR3 protein. Of about 100,000 distinct CDR3 sequences in the sample, about 7.7% are singletons; the top ten hold around a tenth. CDR1 is DFQATT and CDR2 is SNEGSKA in the germline V gene (reference sequence). CDR3 length: 11 amino acids. The V end was cut by 6 bases, the J end by 6 bases, with 10 bases between. This entry comes from a study of CD8 T cells in ankylosing spondylitis. Whole-study results and caveats: Reportedly, matched ankylosing spondylitis synovial fluid was significantly enriched for disease-linked clones. A subset of motif variants has previously been described in the synovial fluid and blood of reactive arthritis. Blood of patients with ankylosing spondylitis appeared to be characterized by a TCR beta motif of 8 or 9 highly homologous variants.

Sequencing used blood, either unsorted or a sorted T cell fraction (not recorded which). This clonotype was obtained from a male donor with ankylosing spondylitis or in good health (not recorded which). The V and J genes are TRBV20-1 and TRBJ2-3, with D perhaps matching TRBD1 (5 bases). The CDR3 DNA sequence: TGCAGTGCCCAAAAGGGGGATACGCAGTATTTT. It yields the protein CSAQKGDTQYF.